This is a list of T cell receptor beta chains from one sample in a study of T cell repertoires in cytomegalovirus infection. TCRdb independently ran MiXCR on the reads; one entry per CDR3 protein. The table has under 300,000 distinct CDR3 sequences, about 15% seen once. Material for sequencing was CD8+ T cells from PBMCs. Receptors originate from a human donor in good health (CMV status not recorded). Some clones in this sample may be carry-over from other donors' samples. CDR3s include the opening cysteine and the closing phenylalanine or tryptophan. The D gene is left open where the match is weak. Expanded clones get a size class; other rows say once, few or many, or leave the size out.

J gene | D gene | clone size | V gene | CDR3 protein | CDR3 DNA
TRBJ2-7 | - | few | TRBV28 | CASSFWESSYEQYF | TGTGCCAGCAGTTTTTGGGAGAGCTCCTACGAGCAGTACTTC
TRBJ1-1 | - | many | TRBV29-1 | CSVEGDRNTEAFF | TGCAGCGTTGAAGGCGACAGAAACACTGAAGCTTTCTTT
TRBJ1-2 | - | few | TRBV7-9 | CASDPVLPGYGYTF | TGTGCCAGCGATCCTGTCCTCCCGGGCTATGGCTACACCTTC
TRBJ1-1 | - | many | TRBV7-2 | CASSLRLDAPIMNTEAFF | TGTGCCAGCAGCTTAAGGCTGGACGCCCCTATTATGAACACTGAAGCTTTCTTT
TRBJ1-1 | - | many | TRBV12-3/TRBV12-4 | CASSLNVVLGASIVAEAFF | TGTGCCAGCAGTTTAAACGTTGTCTTGGGGGCGAGCATTGTCGCTGAAGCTTTCTTT
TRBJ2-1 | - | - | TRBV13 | CASSGPGRRIGEQFF | TGTGCCAGCAGCGGCCCGGGACGGCGGATCGGGGAGCAGTTCTTC
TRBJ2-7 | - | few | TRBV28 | CASSLLGGRDEQYF | TGTGCCAGCAGTTTATTAGGAGGGAGAGACGAGCAGTACTTC
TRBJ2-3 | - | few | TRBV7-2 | CASSPGFGLSTDTQYF | TGTGCCAGCAGCCCAGGGTTCGGTCTAAGCACAGATACGCAGTATTTT
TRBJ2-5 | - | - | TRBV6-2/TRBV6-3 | CASSLGAVKPQETQYF | TGTGCCAGCAGTTTAGGGGCCGTGAAACCCCAAGAGACCCAGTACTTC
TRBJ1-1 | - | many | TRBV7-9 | CASTDWSIAEAFF | TGTGCCAGCACCGACTGGAGTATCGCTGAAGCTTTCTTT
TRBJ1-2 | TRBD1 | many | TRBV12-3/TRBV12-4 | CASLDRGGDGYTF | TGTGCCAGCTTGGACAGGGGAGGGGATGGCTACACCTTC
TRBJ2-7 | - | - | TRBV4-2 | CASSQPHRRGGSYEQYF | TGTGCCAGCAGCCAACCGCATCGGCGGGGTGGCTCCTACGAGCAGTACTTC
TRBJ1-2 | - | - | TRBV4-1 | CASSQVAGEYGYTF | TGCGCCAGCAGCCAAGTCGCAGGGGAATATGGCTACACCTTC
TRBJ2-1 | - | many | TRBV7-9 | CASSLVPWGSSYNEQFF | TGTGCCAGCAGCTTAGTGCCTTGGGGGAGCTCCTACAATGAGCAGTTCTTC
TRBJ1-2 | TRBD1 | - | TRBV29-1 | CSVGTGTAYGYTF | TGCAGCGTTGGGACCGGGACAGCATATGGCTACACCTTC
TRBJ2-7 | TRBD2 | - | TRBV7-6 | CASSLSGGGEQYF | TGTGCCAGCAGCTTAAGCGGGGGGGGTGAGCAGTACTTC
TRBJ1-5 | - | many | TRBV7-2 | CASSLDGNQPQHF | TGTGCCAGCAGCTTGGATGGCAATCAGCCCCAGCATTTT
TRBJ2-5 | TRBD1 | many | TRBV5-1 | CASSSGTGGGETQYF | TGCGCCAGCAGCTCGGGCACAGGGGGCGGAGAGACCCAGTACTTC
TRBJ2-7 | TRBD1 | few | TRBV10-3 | CASQGTESYEQYF | TGTGCCTCACAGGGGACGGAGTCCTACGAGCAGTACTTC
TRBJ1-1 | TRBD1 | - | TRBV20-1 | CSARTGIVPEAFF | TGCAGTGCTAGGACAGGGATTGTGCCTGAAGCTTTCTTT
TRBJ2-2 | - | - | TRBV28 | CASSPSTGYNTGELFF | TGTGCCAGCAGCCCTTCTACGGGGTATAACACCGGGGAGCTGTTTTTT